A selection of T cell receptor beta chains follows, all from one sample in a study of TIL therapy for anti-PD-1-resistant metastatic lung cancer. TCRdb keeps only in-frame clones here, not all; method: immunoSEQ multiplex PCR. Of tens of thousands of clones listed, around 80% were seen once; the top ten hold approximately 15%. The input for sequencing was blood, taken at baseline. The receptors stem from a man in his 70s with non-small cell lung cancer. The CDR3 runs from the conserved cysteine through the conserved F or W. D genes are given only for firm matches. A row's size may be missing; if present it is once, few, many or a size class.

v_call: TRBV6-6
d_call: TRBD1
j_call: TRBJ1-1
clone_size: .
cdr3_nt: TGTGCCAGCATCCCCAGGGACAGCATTATGAACACTGAAGCTTTCTTT
cdr3_aa: CASIPRDSIMNTEAFF

v_call: TRBV7-2
d_call: .
j_call: TRBJ2-5
clone_size: few
cdr3_nt: TGTGCCAGCAGCTTAGGTTGGCGCCAGCTTCAGGAGACCCAGTACTTC
cdr3_aa: CASSLGWRQLQETQYF

v_call: TRBV4-1
d_call: TRBD2
j_call: TRBJ2-1
clone_size: .
cdr3_nt: TGCGCCAGCAGCCAAGATAAAGGGACTAACACCTACAATGAGCAGTTCTTC
cdr3_aa: CASSQDKGTNTYNEQFF

v_call: TRBV7-3
d_call: .
j_call: TRBJ2-7
clone_size: few
cdr3_nt: TGTGCCAGCCCTTACTACGAGCAGTACTTC
cdr3_aa: CASPYYEQYF

v_call: TRBV7-2
d_call: TRBD2
j_call: TRBJ2-1
clone_size: .
cdr3_nt: TGTGCCAGCAGCACCCGGACTAGCGAGATTTACTACAATGAGCAGTTCTTC
cdr3_aa: CASSTRTSEIYYNEQFF

v_call: TRBV29-1
d_call: .
j_call: TRBJ2-3
clone_size: .
cdr3_nt: TGCAGCGTTGCCCCGCAGGGCACAGATACGCAGTATTTT
cdr3_aa: CSVAPQGTDTQYF

v_call: TRBV6-1
d_call: TRBD2
j_call: TRBJ2-7
clone_size: .
cdr3_nt: TGTGCCAGCAGTGAAATTAGCGGGGCCTACGAGCAGTACTTC
cdr3_aa: CASSEISGAYEQYF

v_call: TRBV7-2
d_call: TRBD2
j_call: TRBJ2-3
clone_size: .
cdr3_nt: TGTGCCAGCAGCCTTCAGCCTAGCGGAAGCACAGATACGCAGTATTTT
cdr3_aa: CASSLQPSGSTDTQYF

v_call: TRBV7-2
d_call: TRBD1
j_call: TRBJ1-2
clone_size: .
cdr3_nt: TGTGCCAGCAGCTTAGTGGGGACAGGGGTCTCCTATGGCTACACCTTC
cdr3_aa: CASSLVGTGVSYGYTF

v_call: TRBV2
d_call: .
j_call: TRBJ1-3
clone_size: .
cdr3_nt: TGTGCCAGCATCGACGGTCTCGGTGGAAACACCATATATTTT
cdr3_aa: CASIDGLGGNTIYF